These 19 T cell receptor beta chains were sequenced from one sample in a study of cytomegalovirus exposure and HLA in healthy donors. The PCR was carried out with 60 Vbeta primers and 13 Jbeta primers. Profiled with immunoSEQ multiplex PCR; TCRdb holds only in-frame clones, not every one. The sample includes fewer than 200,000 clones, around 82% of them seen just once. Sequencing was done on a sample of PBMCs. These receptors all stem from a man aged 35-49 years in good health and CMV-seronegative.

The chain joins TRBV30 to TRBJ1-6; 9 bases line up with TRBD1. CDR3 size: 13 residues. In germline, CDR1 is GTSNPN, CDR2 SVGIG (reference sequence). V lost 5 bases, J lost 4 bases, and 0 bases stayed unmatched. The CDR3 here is CAWGQGYNSPLHF. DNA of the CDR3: TGTGCCTGGGGACAGGGGTATAATTCACCCCTCCACTTT.

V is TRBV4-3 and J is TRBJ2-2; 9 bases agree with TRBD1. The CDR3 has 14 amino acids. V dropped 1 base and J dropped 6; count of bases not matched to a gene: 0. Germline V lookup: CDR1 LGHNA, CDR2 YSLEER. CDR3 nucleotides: TGCGCCAGCAGCCAAGGGACAGGGGCCGGGGAGCTGTTTTTT. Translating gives CASSQGTGAGELFF.

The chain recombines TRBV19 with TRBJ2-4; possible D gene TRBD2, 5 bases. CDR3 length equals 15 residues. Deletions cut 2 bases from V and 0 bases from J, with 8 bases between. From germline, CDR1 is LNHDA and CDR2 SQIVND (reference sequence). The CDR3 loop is CASSIIALAKNIQYF. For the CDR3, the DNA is TGTGCCAGTAGTATAATAGCGTTAGCCAAAAACATTCAGTACTTC.

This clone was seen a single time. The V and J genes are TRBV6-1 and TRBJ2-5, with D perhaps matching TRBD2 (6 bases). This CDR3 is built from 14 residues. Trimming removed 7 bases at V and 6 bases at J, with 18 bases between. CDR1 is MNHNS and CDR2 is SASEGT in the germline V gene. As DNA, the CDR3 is TGTGCCAGCACTCCGTCTCGGACTACACAGACCCAGTACTTC. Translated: CASTPSRTTQTQYF.

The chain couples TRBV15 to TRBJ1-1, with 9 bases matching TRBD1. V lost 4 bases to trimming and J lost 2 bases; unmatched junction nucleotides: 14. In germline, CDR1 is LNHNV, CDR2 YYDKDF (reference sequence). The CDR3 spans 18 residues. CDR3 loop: CATSTGGVGQGRNTEAFF. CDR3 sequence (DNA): TGTGCCACCAGCACGGGGGGAGTCGGACAGGGGCGAAACACTGAAGCTTTCTTT.

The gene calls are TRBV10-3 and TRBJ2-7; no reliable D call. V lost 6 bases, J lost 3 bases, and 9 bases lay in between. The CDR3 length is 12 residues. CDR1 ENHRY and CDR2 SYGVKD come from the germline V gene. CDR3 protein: CAIRNQDYEQYF. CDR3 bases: TGTGCCATCAGGAATCAGGACTACGAGCAGTACTTC.

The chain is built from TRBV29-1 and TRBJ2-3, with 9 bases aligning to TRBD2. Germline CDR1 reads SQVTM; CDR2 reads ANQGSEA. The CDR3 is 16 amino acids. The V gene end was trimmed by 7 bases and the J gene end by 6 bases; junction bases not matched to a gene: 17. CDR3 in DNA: TGCAGCGCCGCCCCCGAGGCGGGAGGGGGGGGCGATACGCAGTATTTT. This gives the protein CSAAPEAGGGGDTQYF.

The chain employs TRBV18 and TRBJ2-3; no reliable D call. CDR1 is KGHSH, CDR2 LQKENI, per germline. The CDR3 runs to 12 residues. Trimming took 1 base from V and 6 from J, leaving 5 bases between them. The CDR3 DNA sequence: TGTGCCAGCTCACCACGGCCCGATACGCAGTATTTT. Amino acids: CASSPRPDTQYF.

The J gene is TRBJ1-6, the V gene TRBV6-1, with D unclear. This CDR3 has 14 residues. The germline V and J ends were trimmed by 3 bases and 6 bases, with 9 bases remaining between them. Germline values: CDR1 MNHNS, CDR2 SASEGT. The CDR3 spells CASSEGDINSPLHF. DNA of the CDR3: TGTGCCAGCAGTGAGGGAGACATTAATTCACCCCTCCACTTT.

The CDR3 loop reads CASSPSRLNEQYF. The CDR3 bases are TGTGCCAGCTCACCGAGCAGGCTCAACGAGCAGTACTTC. The chain couples TRBV18 to TRBJ2-7; D is uncertain. The CDR3 consists of 13 residues. From germline, CDR1 is KGHSH and CDR2 LQKENI. V was pared by 3 bases and J by 5 bases, with 11 bases between.

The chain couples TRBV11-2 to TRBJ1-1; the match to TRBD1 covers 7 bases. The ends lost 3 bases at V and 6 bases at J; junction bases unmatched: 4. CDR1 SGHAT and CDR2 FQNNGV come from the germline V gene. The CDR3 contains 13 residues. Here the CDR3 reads CASSLTGRAEAFF. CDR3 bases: TGTGCCAGCAGCTTGACAGGGCGCGCTGAAGCTTTCTTT.

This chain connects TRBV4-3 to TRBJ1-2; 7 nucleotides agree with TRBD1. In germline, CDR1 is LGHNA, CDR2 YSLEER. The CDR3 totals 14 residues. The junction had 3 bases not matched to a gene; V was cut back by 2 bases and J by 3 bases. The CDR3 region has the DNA TGCGCCAGCAGCCAAACCGACAGGGACTATGGCTACACCTTC. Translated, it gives CASSQTDRDYGYTF.

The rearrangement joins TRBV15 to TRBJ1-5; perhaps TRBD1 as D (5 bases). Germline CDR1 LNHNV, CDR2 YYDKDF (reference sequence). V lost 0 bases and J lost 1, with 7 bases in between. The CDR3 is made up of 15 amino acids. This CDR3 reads CATSRDRGSNQPQHF. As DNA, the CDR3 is TGTGCCACCAGCAGAGATAGGGGCAGCAATCAGCCCCAGCATTTT.

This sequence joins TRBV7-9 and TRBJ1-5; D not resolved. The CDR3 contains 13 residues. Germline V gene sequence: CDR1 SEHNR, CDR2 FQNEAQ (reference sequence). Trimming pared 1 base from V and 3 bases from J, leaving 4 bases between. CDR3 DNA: TGTGCCAGCAGCTTAGGGGCCAATCAGCCCCAGCATTTT. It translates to CASSLGANQPQHF.

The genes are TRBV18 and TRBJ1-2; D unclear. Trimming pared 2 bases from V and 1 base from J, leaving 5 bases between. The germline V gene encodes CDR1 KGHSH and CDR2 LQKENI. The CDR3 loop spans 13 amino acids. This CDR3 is CASSPNSNYGYTF. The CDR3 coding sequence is TGTGCCAGCTCACCAAACAGTAACTATGGCTACACCTTC.

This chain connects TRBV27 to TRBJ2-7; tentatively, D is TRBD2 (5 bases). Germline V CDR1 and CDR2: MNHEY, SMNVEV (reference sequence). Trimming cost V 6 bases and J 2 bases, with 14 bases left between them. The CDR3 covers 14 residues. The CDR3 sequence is CASRDQRIPYEQYF. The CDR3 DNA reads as TGTGCCAGCAGGGACCAGCGGATCCCCTACGAGCAGTACTTC.

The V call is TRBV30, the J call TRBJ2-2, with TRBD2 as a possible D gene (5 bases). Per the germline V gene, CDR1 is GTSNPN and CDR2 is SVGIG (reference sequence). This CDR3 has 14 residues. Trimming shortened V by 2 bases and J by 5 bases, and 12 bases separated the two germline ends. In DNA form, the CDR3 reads TGTGCCTGGAGTCCGTTACGGACTACCGGGGAGCTGTTTTTT. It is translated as CAWSPLRTTGELFF.

In nucleotides, the CDR3 is TGTGCCAGCAGCGCCATCCGGGACATACTAACGCCCCAGCATTTT. As protein: CASSAIRDILTPQHF. The V gene is TRBV7-8, the J gene TRBJ1-5, with a weak D call TRBD1 (6 bases). V was cut by 5 bases and J by 9 bases, with 20 bases left in between. The CDR3 runs 15 residues. Looked up from germline, CDR1 is SGHVS and CDR2 is FQNEAQ.

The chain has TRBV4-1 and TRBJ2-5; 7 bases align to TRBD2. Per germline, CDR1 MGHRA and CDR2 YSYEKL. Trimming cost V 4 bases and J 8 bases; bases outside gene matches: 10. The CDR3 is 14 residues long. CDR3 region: CASSPQAGFFTQYF. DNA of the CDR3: TGCGCCAGCAGCCCCCAAGCGGGGTTCTTTACCCAGTACTTC.